Below, one T cell receptor beta chain is given with its context. These data come from a study of blood T cell repertoires in COVID-19. At the level of the study: T cells, B-cell-depleted T cells, or PBMCs provided the cDNA or gDNA that served as material.

The protocol was immunoSEQ multiplex PCR, while the TCRdb copy is restricted to in-frame clones and leaves out a portion. The sample carries about 120,000 clones, roughly 82% recorded once. The CDR3 runs to 14 residues. The junction had 4 bases not matched to a gene; V was cut back by 3 bases and J by 5 bases. Germline assignment: CDR1 SGDLS and CDR2 YYNGEE. The receptor was isolated from a human donor in a cohort sampled during active COVID-19. The material sequenced was peripheral blood. The chain employs TRBV9 and TRBJ2-3; TRBD2 matches at 9 bases. In DNA form, the CDR3 reads TGTGCCAGCAGCGGATCTAGCGGGGAAGATACGCAGTATTTT. Amino acid sequence: CASSGSSGEDTQYF.